This TCR beta chain comes out of a study of blood T cells in healthy people across ages. The study's findings and limits: A roughly linear fall in TCR beta diversity per million T cells was seen with increasing age.

About this clonotype: Its antigen remains unidentified.

For the second PCR, which ran for roughly 6 to 12 cycles, a sample-barcoded 5' primer and a J-beta primer mix were used. The template-switch adaptor was a 5' adaptor with 12 random nucleotides. It tagged each cDNA molecule. TCRdb ran MiXCR on the 5' RACE reads and lists one entry per CDR3 protein. The sample has approximately 730,000 distinct CDR3 sequences; more than 40% are singletons. The CDR3 is made up of 14 amino acids. Germline V CDR1 and CDR2: SQVTM, ANQGSEA. V was pared by 3 bases and J by 6 bases, with 15 bases between. The clonotype was recovered from a woman in her sixties in good health. The specimen sequenced was blood. V is TRBV29-1 and J is TRBJ2-1, with D possibly being TRBD1 (5 bases). CDR3: CSVDRTLQSNEQFF. The CDR3 coding sequence is TGCAGCGTTGACCGGACACTCCAAAGCAATGAGCAGTTCTTC.